This entry concerns a single TCR beta chain. Its antigen is unidentified. Stated time point: newly diagnosed GD, antithyroid drugs for less than 3 months. Construction of the TCR library relied on RNA isolated from PBMCs. The sample is drawn from a study of regulatory T cells in long-lasting Graves disease. CDR1 is DFQATT and CDR2 is SNEGSKA in the germline V gene (reference sequence). The CDR3 length is 12 residues. Trimming took off 6 bases at V and 8 bases at J, with 16 bases between the two ends. Arm-PCR with iRepertoire HTBI primers amplified the CDR3 regions for these TCR beta libraries. The authors' processing: The samples yielded about 63 TRBV and 14 TRBJ segments. TCRdb fed the multiplex PCR reads into MiXCR, producing one record per CDR3 protein. The authors' filters were not applied to this entry. This sample carries 350,000 to 500,000 distinct CDR3 sequences, around 15% of them seen once, and the ten largest clones take approximately 12%.

Study results and caveats: With persistent disease, TRBV28, TRBJ1-2 and TRBJ2-5 were the favored segments.

These data were also filed under a second study, of T cells in Graves' hyperthyroidism and ophthalmopathy.

The receptor was derived from a woman aged 30 to 39 with Graves disease. The chain links TRBV20-1 to TRBJ1-2; D unclear. Specimen: peripheral blood mononuclear cells (PBMCs), collected at new diagnosis, from a patient treated with antithyroid drugs. The CDR3 loop is CSARTDDGGYTF. The CDR3 DNA follows: TGCAGTGCCCGAACCGATGACGGAGGCTACACCTTC.